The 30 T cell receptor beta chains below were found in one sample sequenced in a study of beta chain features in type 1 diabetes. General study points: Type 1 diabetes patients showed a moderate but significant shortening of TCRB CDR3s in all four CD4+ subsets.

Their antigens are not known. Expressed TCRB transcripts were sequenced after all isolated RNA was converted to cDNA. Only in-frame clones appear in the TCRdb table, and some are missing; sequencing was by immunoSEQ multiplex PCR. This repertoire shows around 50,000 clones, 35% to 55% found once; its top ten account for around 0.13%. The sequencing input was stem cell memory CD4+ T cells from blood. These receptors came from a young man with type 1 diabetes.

The CDR3 sequence: CASSARTGGASTEAFF. The CDR3 bases are TGTGCCAGCAGCGCTCGGACAGGGGGCGCGAGCACTGAAGCTTTCTTT. V usage is TRBV2 and J usage is TRBJ1-1, with 11 bases that match TRBD1. The CDR3 contains 16 residues. After removal of 6 bases from V and 4 bases from J, the junction contained 10 bases not matched to a gene. Germline CDR1 and CDR2: SNHLY and FYNNEI. Using reference TRBV2 and TRBJ1-1 for the parts outside the CDR3, the full variable domain is EPEVTQTPSHQVTQMGQEVILRCVPISNHLYFYWYRQILGQKVEFLVSFYNNEISEKSEIFDDQFSVERPDGSNFTLKIRSTKLEDSAMYFCASSARTGGASTEAFFGQGTRLTVV.

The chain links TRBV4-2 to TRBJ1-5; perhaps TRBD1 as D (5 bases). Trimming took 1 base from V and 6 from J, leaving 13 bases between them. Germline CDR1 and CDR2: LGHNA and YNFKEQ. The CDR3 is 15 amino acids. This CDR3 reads CASSQVGTGGQPQHF. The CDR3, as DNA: TGTGCCAGCAGCCAAGTAGGGACGGGGGGTCAGCCCCAGCATTTT.

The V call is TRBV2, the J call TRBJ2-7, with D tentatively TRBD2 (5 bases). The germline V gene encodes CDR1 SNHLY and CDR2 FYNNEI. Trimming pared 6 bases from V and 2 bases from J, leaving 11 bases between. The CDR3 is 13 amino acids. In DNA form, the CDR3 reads TGTGCCAGCAGGAAGACTAAGGCCTACGAGCAGTACTTC. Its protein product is CASRKTKAYEQYF.

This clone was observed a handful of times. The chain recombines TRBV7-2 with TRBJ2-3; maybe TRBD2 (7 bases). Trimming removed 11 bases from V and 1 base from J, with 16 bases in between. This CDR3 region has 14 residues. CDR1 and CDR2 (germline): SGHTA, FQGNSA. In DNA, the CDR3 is TGTGCCGGAAAGGAGGGGGGGGGCACAGATACGCAGTATTTT. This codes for CAGKEGGGTDTQYF. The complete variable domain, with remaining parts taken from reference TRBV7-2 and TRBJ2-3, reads GAGVSQSPSNKVTEKGKDVELRCDPISGHTALYWYRQSLGQGLEFLIYFQGNSAPDKSGLPSDRFSAERTGGSVSTLTIQRTQQEDSAVYLCAGKEGGGTDTQYFGPGTRLTVL.

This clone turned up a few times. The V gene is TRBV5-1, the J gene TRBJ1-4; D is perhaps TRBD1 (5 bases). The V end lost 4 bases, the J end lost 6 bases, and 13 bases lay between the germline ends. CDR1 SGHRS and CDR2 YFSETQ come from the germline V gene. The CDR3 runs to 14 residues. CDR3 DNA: TGCGCCAGCAGCCCTGGACAACTACATGAAAAACTGTTTTTT. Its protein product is CASSPGQLHEKLFF.

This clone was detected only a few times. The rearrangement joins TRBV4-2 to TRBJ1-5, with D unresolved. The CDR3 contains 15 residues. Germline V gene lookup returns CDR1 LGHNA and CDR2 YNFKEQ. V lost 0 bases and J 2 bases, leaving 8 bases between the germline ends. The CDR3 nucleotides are TGTGCCAGCAGCCAAGATGGCACCGGCAATCAGCCCCAGCATTTT. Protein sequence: CASSQDGTGNQPQHF.

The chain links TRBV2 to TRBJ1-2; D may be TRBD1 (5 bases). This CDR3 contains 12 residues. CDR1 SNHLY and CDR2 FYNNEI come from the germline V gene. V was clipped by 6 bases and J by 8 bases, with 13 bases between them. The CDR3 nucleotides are TGTGCCAGCAGCCAGAGGGGAGGCGGCTACACCTTC. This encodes CASSQRGGGYTF. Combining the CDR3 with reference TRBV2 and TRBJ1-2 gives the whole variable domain EPEVTQTPSHQVTQMGQEVILRCVPISNHLYFYWYRQILGQKVEFLVSFYNNEISEKSEIFDDQFSVERPDGSNFTLKIRSTKLEDSAMYFCASSQRGGGYTFGSGTRLTVV.

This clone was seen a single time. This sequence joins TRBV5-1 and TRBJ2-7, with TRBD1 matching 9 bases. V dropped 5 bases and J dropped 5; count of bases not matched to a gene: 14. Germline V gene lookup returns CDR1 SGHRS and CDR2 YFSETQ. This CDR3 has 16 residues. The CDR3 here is CASSNNRDRVFNEQYF. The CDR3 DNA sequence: TGCGCCAGCAGTAATAACCGGGACAGGGTTTTCAACGAGCAGTACTTC.

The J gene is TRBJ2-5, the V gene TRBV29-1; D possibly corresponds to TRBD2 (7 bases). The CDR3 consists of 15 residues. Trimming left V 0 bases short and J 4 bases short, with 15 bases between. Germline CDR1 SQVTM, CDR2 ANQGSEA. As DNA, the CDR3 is TGCAGCGTTGAAGAGGGGGGGGCGGTCGGAGAGACCCAGTACTTC. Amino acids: CSVEEGGAVGETQYF.

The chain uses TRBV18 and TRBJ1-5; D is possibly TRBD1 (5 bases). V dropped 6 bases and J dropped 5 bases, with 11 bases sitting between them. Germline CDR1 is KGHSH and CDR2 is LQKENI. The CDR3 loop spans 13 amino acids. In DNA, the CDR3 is TGTGCCAGCTCTTCTGGGGCCGATCAGCCCCAGCATTTT. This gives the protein CASSSGADQPQHF.

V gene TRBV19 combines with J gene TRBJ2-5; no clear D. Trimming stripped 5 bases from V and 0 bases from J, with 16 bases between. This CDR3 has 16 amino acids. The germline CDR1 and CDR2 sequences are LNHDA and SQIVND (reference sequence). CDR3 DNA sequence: TGTGCCAGTAGTGCGTCAGTGAGGATGTACCAAGAGACCCAGTACTTC. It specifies CASSASVRMYQETQYF.

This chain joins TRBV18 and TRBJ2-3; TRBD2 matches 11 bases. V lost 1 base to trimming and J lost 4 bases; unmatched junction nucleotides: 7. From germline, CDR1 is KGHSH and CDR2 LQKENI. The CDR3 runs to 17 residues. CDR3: CASSPLPGLAASDTQYF. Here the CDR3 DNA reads TGTGCCAGCTCACCACTTCCGGGACTAGCGGCCTCAGATACGCAGTATTTT.

The CDR3 bases are TGTGCCAGCAGTAAAGGGGAAGGGAGGGTAAACACCGGGGAGCTGTTTTTT. Protein product: CASSKGEGRVNTGELFF. This chain links TRBV25-1 with TRBJ2-2, with TRBD2 identical over 7 bases. V lost 5 bases to trimming and J lost 2 bases; unmatched junction nucleotides: 11. Germline V gene sequence: CDR1 MGHDK, CDR2 SYGVNS. This CDR3 is built from 17 residues.

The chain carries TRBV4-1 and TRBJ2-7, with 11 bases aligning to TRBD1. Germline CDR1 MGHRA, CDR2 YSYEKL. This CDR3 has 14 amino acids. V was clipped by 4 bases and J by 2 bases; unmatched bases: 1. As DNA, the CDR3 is TGCGCCAGCAGCCTGGGACAGGGGGCCTACGAGCAGTACTTC. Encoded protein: CASSLGQGAYEQYF.

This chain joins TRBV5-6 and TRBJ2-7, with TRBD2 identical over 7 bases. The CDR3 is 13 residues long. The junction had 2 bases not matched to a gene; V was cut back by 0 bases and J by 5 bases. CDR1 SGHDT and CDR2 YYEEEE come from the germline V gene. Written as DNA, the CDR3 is TGTGCCAGCAGCTTGGGACTAGCTGACGAGCAGTACTTC. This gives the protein CASSLGLADEQYF.

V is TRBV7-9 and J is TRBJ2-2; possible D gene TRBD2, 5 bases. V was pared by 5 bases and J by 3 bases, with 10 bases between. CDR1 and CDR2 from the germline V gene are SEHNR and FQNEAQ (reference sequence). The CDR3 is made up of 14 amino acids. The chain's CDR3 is CASSPAAYTGELFF. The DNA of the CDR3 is TGTGCCAGCAGCCCAGCGGCTTACACCGGGGAGCTGTTTTTT.

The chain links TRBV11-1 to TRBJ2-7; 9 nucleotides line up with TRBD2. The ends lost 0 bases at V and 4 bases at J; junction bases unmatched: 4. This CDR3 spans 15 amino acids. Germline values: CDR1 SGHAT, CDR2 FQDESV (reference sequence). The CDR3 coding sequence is TGTGCCAGCAGCTTAGCTAGCGGGAGCGGTTACGAGCAGTACTTC. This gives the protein CASSLASGSGYEQYF. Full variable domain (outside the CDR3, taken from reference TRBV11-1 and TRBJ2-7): EAEVAQSPRYKITEKSQAVAFWCDPISGHATLYWYRQILGQGPELLVQFQDESVVDDSQLPKDRFSAERLKGVDSTLKIQPAELGDSAMYLCASSLASGSGYEQYFGPGTRLTVT.

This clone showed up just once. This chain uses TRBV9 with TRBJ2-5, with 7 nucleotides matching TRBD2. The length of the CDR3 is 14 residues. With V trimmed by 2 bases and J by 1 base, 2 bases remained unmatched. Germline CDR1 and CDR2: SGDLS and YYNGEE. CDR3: CASSVGLFQETQYF. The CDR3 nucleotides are TGTGCCAGCAGCGTGGGACTATTCCAAGAGACCCAGTACTTC. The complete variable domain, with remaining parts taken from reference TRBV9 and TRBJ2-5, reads DSGVTQTPKHLITATGQRVTLRCSPRSGDLSVYWYQQSLDQGLQFLIQYYNGEERAKGNILERFSAQQFPDLHSELNLSSLELGDSALYFCASSVGLFQETQYFGPGTRLLVL.

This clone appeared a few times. The CDR3 sequence: CASSPGTGLNQETQYF. The CDR3 DNA follows: TGCGCCAGCAGCCCCGGGACAGGGCTGAACCAAGAGACCCAGTACTTC. This chain uses TRBV5-1 with TRBJ2-5; the match to TRBD1 covers 9 bases. There are 16 residues in the CDR3. Germline assignment: CDR1 SGHRS and CDR2 YFSETQ. V lost 4 bases, J lost 0 bases, and 7 bases stayed unmatched.

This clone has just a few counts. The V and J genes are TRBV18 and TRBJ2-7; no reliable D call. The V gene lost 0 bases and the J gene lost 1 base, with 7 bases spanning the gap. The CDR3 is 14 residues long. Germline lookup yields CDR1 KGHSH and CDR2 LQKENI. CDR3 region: CASSPPWQSYEQYF. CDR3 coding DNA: TGTGCCAGCTCACCACCTTGGCAATCCTACGAGCAGTACTTC.

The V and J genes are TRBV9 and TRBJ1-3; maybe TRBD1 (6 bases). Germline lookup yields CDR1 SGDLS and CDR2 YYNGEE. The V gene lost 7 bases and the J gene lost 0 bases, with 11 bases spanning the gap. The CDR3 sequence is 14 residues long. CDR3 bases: TGTGCCAGCGGGGGACAAGTCTCTGGAAACACCATATATTTT. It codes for CASGGQVSGNTIYF. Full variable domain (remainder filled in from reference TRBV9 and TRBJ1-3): DSGVTQTPKHLITATGQRVTLRCSPRSGDLSVYWYQQSLDQGLQFLIQYYNGEERAKGNILERFSAQQFPDLHSELNLSSLELGDSALYFCASGGQVSGNTIYFGEGSWLTVV.

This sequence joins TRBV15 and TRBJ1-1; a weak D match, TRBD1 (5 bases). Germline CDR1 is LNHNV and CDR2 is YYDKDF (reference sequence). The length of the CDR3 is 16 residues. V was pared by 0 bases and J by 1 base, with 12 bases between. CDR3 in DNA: TGTGCCACCAGCAGAGATTTGCGCAGGGAGAACACTGAAGCTTTCTTT. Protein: CATSRDLRRENTEAFF.

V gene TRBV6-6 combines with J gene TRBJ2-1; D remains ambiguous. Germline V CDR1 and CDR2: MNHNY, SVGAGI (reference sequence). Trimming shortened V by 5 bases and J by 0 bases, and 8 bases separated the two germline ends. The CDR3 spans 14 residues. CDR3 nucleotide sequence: TGTGCCAGCAGTGCGCAGGTCTCCTACAATGAGCAGTTCTTC. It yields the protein CASSAQVSYNEQFF.

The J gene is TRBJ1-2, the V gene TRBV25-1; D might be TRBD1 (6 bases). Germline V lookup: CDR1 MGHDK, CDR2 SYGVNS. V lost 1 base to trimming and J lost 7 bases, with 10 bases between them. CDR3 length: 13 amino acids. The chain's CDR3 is CASSEFETGGYTF. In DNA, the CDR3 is TGTGCCAGCAGTGAATTTGAGACAGGTGGCTACACCTTC.

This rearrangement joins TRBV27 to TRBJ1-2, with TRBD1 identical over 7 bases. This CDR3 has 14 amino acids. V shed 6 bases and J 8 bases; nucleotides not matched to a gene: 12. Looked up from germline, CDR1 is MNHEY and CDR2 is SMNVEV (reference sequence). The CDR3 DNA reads TGTGCCAGCAGACGGACTCACAGGGGAGAAGGCTACACCTTC. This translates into CASRRTHRGEGYTF.

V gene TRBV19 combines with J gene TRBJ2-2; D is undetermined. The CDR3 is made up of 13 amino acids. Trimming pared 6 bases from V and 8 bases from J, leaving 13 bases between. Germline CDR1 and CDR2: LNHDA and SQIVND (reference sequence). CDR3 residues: CASSGDDLGELFF. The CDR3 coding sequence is TGTGCCAGTAGCGGAGATGACCTAGGGGAGCTGTTTTTT.

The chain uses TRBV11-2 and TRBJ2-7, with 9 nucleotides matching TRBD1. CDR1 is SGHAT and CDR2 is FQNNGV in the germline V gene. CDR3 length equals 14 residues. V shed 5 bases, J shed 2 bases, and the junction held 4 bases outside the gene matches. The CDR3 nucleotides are TGTGCCAGCAGCAGGGGACAGGGAACCTACGAGCAGTACTTC. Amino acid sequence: CASSRGQGTYEQYF.

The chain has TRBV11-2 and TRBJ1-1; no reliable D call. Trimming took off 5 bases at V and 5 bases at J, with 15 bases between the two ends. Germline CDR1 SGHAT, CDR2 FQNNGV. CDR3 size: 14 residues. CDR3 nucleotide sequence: TGTGCCAGCAGCCCCCTCGCGGGAGGAACTGAAGCTTTCTTT. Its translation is CASSPLAGGTEAFF.

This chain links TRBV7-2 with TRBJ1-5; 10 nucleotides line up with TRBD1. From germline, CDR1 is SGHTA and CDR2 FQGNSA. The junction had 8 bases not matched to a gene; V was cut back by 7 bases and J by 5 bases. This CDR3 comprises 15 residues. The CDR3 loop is CASTKAGTGDQPQHF. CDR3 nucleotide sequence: TGTGCCAGCACCAAAGCTGGGACAGGGGATCAGCCCCAGCATTTT.

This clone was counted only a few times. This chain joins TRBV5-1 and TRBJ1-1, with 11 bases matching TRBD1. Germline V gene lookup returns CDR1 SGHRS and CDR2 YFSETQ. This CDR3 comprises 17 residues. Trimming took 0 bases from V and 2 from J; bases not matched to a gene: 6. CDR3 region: CASSLARTGGYNTEAFF. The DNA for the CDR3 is TGCGCCAGCAGCTTGGCTCGGACAGGGGGCTATAACACTGAAGCTTTCTTT.